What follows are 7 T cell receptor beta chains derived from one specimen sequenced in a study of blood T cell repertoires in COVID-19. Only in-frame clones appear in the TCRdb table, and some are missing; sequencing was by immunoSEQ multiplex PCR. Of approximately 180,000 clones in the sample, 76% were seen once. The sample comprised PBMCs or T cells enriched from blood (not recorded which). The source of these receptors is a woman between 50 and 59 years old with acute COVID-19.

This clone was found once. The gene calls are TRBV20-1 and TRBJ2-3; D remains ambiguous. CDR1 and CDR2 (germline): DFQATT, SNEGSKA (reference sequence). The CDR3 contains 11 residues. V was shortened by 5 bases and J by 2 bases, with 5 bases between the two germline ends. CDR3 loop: CSALPTDTQYF. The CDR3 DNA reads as TGCAGTGCTCTCCCCACAGATACGCAGTATTTT.

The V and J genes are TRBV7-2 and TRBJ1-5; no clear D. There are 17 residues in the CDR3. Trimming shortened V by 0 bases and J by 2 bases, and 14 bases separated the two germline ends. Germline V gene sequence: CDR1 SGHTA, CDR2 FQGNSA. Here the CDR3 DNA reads TGTGCCAGCAGCTTAGCGAGGCCCCTAATCGGCAATCAGCCCCAGCATTTT. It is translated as CASSLARPLIGNQPQHF.

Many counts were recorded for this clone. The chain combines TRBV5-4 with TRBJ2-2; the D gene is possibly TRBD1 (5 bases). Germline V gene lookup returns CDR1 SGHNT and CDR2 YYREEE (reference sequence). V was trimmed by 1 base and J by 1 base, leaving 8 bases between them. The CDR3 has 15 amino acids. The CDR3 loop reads CASSLSQGNTGELFF. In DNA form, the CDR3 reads TGTGCCAGCAGCTTGTCTCAGGGGAACACCGGGGAGCTGTTTTTT.

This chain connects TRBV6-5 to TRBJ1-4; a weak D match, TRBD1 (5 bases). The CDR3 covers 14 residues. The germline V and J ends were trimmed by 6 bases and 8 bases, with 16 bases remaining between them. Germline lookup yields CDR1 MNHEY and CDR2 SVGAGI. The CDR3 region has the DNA TGTGCCAGCAGGCCAGGGTCCCCCGGCGAAAAACTGTTTTTT. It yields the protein CASRPGSPGEKLFF.

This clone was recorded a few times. The CDR3 loop is CATSDLTGRLRPQHF. DNA of the CDR3: TGTGCCACCAGTGACCTCACAGGGCGCCTGAGGCCCCAGCATTTT. The gene calls are TRBV24-1 and TRBJ1-5, with a weak D call TRBD1 (6 bases). The CDR3 has 15 amino acids. V gave up 4 bases and J gave up 9 bases, with 18 bases separating them. The germline CDR1 and CDR2 sequences are KGHDR and SFDVKD.

CDR3: CASSSGLGADEQFF. The CDR3 region has the DNA TGTGCCAGCAGCTCGGGACTTGGGGCCGATGAGCAGTTCTTC. This chain links TRBV11-2 with TRBJ2-1; D may be TRBD2 (6 bases). Trimming cost V 4 bases and J 8 bases, with 15 bases left between them. Germline lookup yields CDR1 SGHAT and CDR2 FQNNGV. This CDR3 region has 14 residues.

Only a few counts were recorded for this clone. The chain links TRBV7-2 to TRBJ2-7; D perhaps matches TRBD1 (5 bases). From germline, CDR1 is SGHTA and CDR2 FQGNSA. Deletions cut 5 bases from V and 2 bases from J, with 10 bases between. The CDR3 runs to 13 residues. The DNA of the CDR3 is TGTGCCAGCAGCCAAGACAGCGCCTACGAGCAGTACGTC. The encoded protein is CASSQDSAYEQYV.